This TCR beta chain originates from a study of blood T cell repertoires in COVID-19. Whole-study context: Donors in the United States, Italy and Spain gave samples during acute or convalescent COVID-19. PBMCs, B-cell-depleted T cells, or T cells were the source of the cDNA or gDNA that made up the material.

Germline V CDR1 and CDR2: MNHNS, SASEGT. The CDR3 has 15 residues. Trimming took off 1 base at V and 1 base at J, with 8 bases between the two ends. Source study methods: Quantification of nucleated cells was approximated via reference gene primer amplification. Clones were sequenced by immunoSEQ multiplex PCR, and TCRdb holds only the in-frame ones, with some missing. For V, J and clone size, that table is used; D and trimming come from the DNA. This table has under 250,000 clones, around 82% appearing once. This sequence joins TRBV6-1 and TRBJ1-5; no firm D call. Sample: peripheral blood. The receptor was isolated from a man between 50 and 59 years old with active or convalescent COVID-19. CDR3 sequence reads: CASSEDRLSNQPQHF. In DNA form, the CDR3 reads TGTGCCAGCAGTGAAGATCGGTTGAGCAATCAGCCCCAGCATTTT.